This T cell receptor beta chain is drawn from a study of blood T cell repertoires in COVID-19. Study-level information: Sample material is recorded as cDNA or gDNA derived from T cells, B-cell-depleted T cells, or PBMCs.

The CDR3 extends over 15 amino acids. Trimming stripped 4 bases from V and 3 bases from J, with 15 bases between. Germline-derived CDR1 and CDR2 are SGHRS and YFSETQ. Clones were read by immunoSEQ multiplex PCR, and TCRdb kept only the in-frame ones, dropping some. The sample consists of under 300,000 clones, approximately 88% of them appearing once. The receptor comes from a woman aged 40 to 50 who had recovered from COVID-19. The rearrangement joins TRBV5-1 to TRBJ2-3; possibly TRBD2 for D (6 bases). Sequences were obtained from peripheral blood. The CDR3 region is CASSPPEEGTDTQYF. The DNA for the CDR3 is TGCGCCAGCAGCCCACCCGAGGAGGGAACAGATACGCAGTATTTT.